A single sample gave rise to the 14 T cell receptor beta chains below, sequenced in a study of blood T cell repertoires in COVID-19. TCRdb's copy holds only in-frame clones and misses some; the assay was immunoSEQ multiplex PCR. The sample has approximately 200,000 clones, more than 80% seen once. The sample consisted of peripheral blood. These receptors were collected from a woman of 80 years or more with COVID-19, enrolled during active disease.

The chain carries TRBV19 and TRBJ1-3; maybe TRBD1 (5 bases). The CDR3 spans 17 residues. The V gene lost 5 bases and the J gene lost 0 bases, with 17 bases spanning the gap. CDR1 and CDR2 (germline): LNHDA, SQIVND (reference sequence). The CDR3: CASSSRGTGVSGNTIYF. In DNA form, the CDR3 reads TGTGCCAGTAGTTCCCGGGGGACGGGAGTCTCTGGAAACACCATATATTTT.

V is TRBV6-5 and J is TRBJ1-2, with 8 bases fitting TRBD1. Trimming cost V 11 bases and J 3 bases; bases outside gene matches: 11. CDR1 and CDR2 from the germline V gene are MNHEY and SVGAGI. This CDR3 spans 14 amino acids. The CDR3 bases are TGTGCCGGAAGCAGGGCAGGGGGCGACTATGGCTACACCTTC. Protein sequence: CAGSRAGGDYGYTF.

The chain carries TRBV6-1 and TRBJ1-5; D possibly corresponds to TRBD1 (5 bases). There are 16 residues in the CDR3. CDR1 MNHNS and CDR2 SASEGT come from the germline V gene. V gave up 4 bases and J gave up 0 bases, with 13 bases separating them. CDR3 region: CASSAVGGVSNQPQHF. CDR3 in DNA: TGTGCCAGCAGTGCAGTCGGGGGAGTTAGCAATCAGCCCCAGCATTTT.

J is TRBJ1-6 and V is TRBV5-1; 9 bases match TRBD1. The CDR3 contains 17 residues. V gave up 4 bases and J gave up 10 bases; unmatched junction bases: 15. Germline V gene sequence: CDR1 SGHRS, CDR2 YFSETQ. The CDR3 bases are TGCGCCAGCAGCCAAAACACCGGGACAGGGAACGGATCACCCCTCCACTTT. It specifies CASSQNTGTGNGSPLHF. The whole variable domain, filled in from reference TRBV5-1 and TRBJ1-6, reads KAGVTQTPRYLIKTRGQQVTLSCSPISGHRSVSWYQQTPGQGLQFLFEYFSETQRNKGNFPGRFSGRQFSNSRSEMNVSTLELGDSALYLCASSQNTGTGNGSPLHFGNGTRLTVT.

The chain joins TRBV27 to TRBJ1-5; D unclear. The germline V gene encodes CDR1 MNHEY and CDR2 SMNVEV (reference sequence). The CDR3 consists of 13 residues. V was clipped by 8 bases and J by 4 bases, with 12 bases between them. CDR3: CASAVDRNQPQHF. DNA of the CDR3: TGTGCCAGCGCGGTAGACCGGAATCAGCCCCAGCATTTT.

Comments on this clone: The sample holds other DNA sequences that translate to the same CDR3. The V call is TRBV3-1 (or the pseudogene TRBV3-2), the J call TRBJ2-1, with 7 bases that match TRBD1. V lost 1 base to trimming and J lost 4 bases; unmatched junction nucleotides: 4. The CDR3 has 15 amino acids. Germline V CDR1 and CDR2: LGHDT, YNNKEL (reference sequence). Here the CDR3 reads CASSQGPGGYNEQFF. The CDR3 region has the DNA TGTGCCAGCAGCCAAGGTCCAGGGGGATACAATGAGCAGTTCTTC.

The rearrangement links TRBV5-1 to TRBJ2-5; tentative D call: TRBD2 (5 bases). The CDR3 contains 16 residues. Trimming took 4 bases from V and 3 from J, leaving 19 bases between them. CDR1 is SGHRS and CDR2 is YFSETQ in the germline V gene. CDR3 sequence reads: CASSLNRLGSKETQYF. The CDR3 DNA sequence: TGCGCCAGCAGCCTAAACCGGTTGGGGAGCAAAGAGACCCAGTACTTC.

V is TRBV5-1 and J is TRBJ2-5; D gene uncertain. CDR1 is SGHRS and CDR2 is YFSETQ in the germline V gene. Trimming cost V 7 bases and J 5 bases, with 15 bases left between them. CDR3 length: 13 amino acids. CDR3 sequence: CASAGGVGETQYF. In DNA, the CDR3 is TGCGCCAGCGCCGGTGGAGTTGGGGAGACCCAGTACTTC.

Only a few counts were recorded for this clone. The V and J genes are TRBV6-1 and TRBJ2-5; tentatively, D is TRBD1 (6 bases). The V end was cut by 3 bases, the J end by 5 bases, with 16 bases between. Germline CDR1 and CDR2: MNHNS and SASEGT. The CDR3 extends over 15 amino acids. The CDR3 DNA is TGTGCCAGCAGTGAGGGCAGGGGCCTAGGGGAGACCCAGTACTTC. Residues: CASSEGRGLGETQYF.

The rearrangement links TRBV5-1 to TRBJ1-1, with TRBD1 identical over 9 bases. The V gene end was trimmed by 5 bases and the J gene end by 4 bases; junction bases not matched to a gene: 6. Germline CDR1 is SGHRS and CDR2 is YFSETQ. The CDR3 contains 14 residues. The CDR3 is CASRPTGGGTEAFF. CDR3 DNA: TGCGCCAGCAGACCGACAGGGGGGGGCACTGAAGCTTTCTTT.

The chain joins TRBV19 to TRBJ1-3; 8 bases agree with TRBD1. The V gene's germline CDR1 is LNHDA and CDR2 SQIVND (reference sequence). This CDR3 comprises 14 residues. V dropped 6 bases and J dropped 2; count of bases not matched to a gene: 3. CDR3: CASSLQGAGNTIYF. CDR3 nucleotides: TGTGCCAGTAGCCTACAGGGGGCTGGAAACACCATATATTTT.

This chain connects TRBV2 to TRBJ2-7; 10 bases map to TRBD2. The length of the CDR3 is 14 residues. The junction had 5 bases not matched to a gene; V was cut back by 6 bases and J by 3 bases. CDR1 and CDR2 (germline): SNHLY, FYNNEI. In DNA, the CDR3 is TGTGCCAGCAGGCGCCAGCGGGAGGGCTACGAGCAGTACTTC. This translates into CASRRQREGYEQYF.

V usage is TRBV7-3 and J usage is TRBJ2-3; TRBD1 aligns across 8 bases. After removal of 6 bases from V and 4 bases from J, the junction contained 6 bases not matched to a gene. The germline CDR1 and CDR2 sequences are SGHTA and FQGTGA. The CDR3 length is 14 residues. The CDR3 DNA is TGTGCCAGCAGTGACAGGGGAGGAGCAGATACGCAGTATTTT. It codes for CASSDRGGADTQYF. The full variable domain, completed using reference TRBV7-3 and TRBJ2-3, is GAGVSQTPSNKVTEKGKYVELRCDPISGHTALYWYRQSLGQGPEFLIYFQGTGAADDSGLPNDRFFAVRPEGSVSTLKIQRTERGDSAVYLCASSDRGGADTQYFGPGTRLTVL.

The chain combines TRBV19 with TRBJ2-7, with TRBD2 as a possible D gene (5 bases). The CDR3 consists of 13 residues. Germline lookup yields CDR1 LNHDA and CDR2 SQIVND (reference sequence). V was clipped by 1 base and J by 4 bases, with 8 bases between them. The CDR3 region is CASSIGRPYEQYF. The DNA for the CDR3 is TGTGCCAGTAGTATAGGGAGGCCGTACGAGCAGTACTTC.